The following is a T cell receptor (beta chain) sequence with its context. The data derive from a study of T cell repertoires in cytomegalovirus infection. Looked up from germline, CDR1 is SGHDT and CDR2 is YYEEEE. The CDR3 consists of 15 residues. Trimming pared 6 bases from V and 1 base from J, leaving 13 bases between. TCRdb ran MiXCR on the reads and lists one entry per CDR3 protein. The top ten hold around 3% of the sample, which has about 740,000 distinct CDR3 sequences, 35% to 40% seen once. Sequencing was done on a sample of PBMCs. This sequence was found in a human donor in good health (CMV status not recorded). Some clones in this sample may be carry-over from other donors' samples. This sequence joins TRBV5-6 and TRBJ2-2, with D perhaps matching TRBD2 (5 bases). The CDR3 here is CASIEGPRNTGELFF. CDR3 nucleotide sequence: TGTGCCAGCATCGAGGGTCCGAGGAACACCGGGGAGCTGTTTTTT.